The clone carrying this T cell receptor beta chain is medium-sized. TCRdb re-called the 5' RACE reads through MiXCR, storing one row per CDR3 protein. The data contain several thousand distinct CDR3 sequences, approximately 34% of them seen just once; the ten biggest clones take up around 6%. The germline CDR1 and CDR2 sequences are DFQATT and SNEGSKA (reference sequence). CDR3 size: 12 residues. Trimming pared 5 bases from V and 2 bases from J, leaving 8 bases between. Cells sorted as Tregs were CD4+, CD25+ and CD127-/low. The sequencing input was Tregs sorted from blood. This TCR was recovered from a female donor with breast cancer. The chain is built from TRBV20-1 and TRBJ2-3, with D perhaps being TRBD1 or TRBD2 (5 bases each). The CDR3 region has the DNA TGCAGTGCTGCCGGGACCACAGATACGCAGTATTTT. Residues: CSAAGTTDTQYF.